The clone carrying this T cell receptor (beta chain) was observed a handful of times. Its antigen is unidentified. CDR1 SQVTM and CDR2 ANQGSEA come from the germline V gene. The CDR3 spans 12 residues. The V end lost 4 bases, the J end lost 2 bases, and 8 bases lay between the germline ends. Individual cDNA molecules carried attached unique molecular identifiers. TCRdb reprocessed the 5' RACE reads with MiXCR, giving one entry per CDR3 protein. The sample records 70,000 or so distinct CDR3 sequences, around 13% being singletons. This entry belongs to a study of early T cells in non-severe SARS-CoV-2 infection. Study background: With bulk RNA from unsorted whole blood as input, sequencing yielded unpaired chains. Whole-study findings and limits: VDJdb matching, biased toward anti-spike CD8 responses, missed private and CD4 specificities.

This clonotype was obtained from an adult who was a healthcare worker with PCR-confirmed SARS-CoV-2 infection or an uninfected control (not recorded which). Sample: whole blood. The chain joins TRBV29-1 to TRBJ1-1; maybe TRBD1 (6 bases). The CDR3 coding sequence is TGCAGCGTTGCAGGGGCAAACACTGAAGCTTTCTTT. It yields the protein CSVAGANTEAFF.